What follows are 16 T cell receptor beta chains derived from one specimen sequenced in a study of CD8 T cells in Susac syndrome. About 0.45 to 1 ug RNA was reverse transcribed with random hexamers. A single record per CDR3 protein comes from TCRdb applying MiXCR to the immunoSEQ multiplex PCR reads. The sample lists about 140,000 distinct CDR3 sequences, approximately 95% occurring once. Sequenced material: CD4+ T cells from PBMCs. The receptor source for this set is a human donor with multiple sclerosis.

The CDR3 spells CASSQRDRTYEQYF. The CDR3, as DNA: TGTGCCAGCAGCCAACGGGACAGAACCTACGAGCAGTACTTC. This chain uses TRBV6-2 or TRBV6-3 with TRBJ2-7, with 7 bases aligning to TRBD1. Germline values: CDR1 MNHEY, CDR2 SVGEGT. This CDR3 region has 14 residues. V lost 6 bases to trimming and J lost 2 bases; unmatched junction nucleotides: 7.

This clonotype showed up just once. The CDR3 is CATSSPGANVLTF. The DNA of the CDR3 is TGTGCCACCAGCAGTCCTGGGGCCAACGTCCTGACTTTC. The rearrangement links TRBV15 to TRBJ2-6; D remains unclear. This CDR3 is built from 13 residues. The V end lost 3 bases, the J end lost 2 bases, and 2 bases lay between the germline ends. The germline V gene encodes CDR1 LNHNV and CDR2 YYDKDF (reference sequence).

V usage is TRBV29-1 and J usage is TRBJ1-1; D gene unclear. The V gene lost 4 bases and the J gene lost 3 bases, with 12 bases spanning the gap. CDR1 is SQVTM, CDR2 ANQGSEA, per germline. This CDR3 is 13 amino acids long. The CDR3 DNA is TGCAGCGTTGTCACAGAAGTTTACACTGAAGCTTTCTTT. Its translation: CSVVTEVYTEAFF.

The CDR3 here is CASSLTAGGNQPQHF. The CDR3 DNA is TGTGCCAGCAGTTTGACCGCAGGGGGCAATCAGCCCCAGCATTTT. The gene calls are TRBV12-3 or TRBV12-4 and TRBJ1-5, with TRBD1 as a possible D gene (6 bases). Trimming cost V 3 bases and J 2 bases, with 11 bases left between them. This CDR3 has 15 residues.

The genes are TRBV29-1 and TRBJ1-1; TRBD1 aligns across 7 bases. The V gene's germline CDR1 is SQVTM and CDR2 ANQGSEA. J was trimmed by 1 base and V by 5 bases; bases with no gene match: 7. The CDR3 has 14 residues. CDR3 DNA sequence: TGCAGCGTTTCCCCTCGACAGGGGAACACTGAAGCTTTCTTT. Amino acid sequence: CSVSPRQGNTEAFF.

The J gene is TRBJ1-6, the V gene TRBV20-1; D uncertain. V lost 7 bases to trimming and J lost 4 bases, with 14 bases between them. This CDR3 has 14 amino acids. Germline assignment: CDR1 DFQATT and CDR2 SNEGSKA (reference sequence). CDR3 coding DNA: TGCAGTGTTCTCCGGCGGGATTATAATTCACCCCTCCACTTT. Residues: CSVLRRDYNSPLHF.

This clonotype was recorded once. V is TRBV25-1 and J is TRBJ1-1, with D possibly matching TRBD1 (6 bases). CDR1 and CDR2 from the germline V gene are MGHDK and SYGVNS. The CDR3 length is 13 residues. Trimming cost V 6 bases and J 7 bases, with 15 bases left between them. CDR3 region: CASRGAPPREAFF. The CDR3 nucleotides read TGTGCCAGCAGGGGGGCCCCTCCCCGTGAAGCTTTCTTT.

This chain links TRBV12-3 or TRBV12-4 with TRBJ2-1, with D tentatively TRBD1 (6 bases). V dropped 3 bases and J dropped 10 bases, with 13 bases sitting between them. The CDR3 has 13 residues. The CDR3 protein is CASSFQGRGEQFF. DNA of the CDR3: TGTGCCAGCAGTTTCCAGGGGCGCGGGGAGCAGTTCTTC.

This clonotype was counted between two and nine times. This sequence joins TRBV7-9 and TRBJ1-5; D gene uncertain. The V end lost 4 bases, the J end lost 7 bases, and 11 bases lay between the germline ends. CDR1 and CDR2 (germline): SEHNR, FQNEAQ (reference sequence). The CDR3 covers 13 residues. CDR3 bases: TGTGCCAGCAGCTCAGCGGGGAGGCAGCCCCAGCATTTT. It encodes CASSSAGRQPQHF. Full variable domain (rest looked up from reference TRBV7-9 and TRBJ1-5): DTGVSQNPRHKITKRGQNVTFRCDPISEHNRLYWYRQTLGQGPEFLTYFQNEAQLEKSRLLSDRFSAERPKGSFSTLEIQRTEQGDSAMYLCASSSAGRQPQHFGDGTRLSIL.

The chain employs TRBV7-2 and TRBJ1-1; D not certain. CDR1 and CDR2 from the germline V gene are SGHTA and FQGNSA. Trimming left V 2 bases short and J 4 bases short, with 8 bases between. The length of the CDR3 is 13 residues. This CDR3 is CASSLPIRTEAFF. The CDR3 DNA follows: TGTGCCAGCAGCTTACCTATTCGCACTGAAGCTTTCTTT.

This chain uses TRBV27 with TRBJ1-5; 7 positions match TRBD1. The CDR3 length is 16 residues. CDR1 is MNHEY and CDR2 is SMNVEV in the germline V gene (reference sequence). V trimming: 8 bases; J trimming: 4 bases; junction bases outside the gene matches: 14. The DNA for the CDR3 is TGTGCCAGCGCCCCTTGGGGGGGACAGAATAATCAGCCCCAGCATTTT. This sequence encodes CASAPWGGQNNQPQHF.

The chain combines TRBV29-1 with TRBJ2-7; TRBD1 is a possible D gene (6 bases). CDR3 length equals 12 residues. Looked up from germline, CDR1 is SQVTM and CDR2 is ANQGSEA. The V end lost 4 bases, the J end lost 3 bases, and 10 bases lay between the germline ends. The CDR3 reads CSVVDSHYEQYF. In DNA, the CDR3 is TGCAGCGTTGTGGACAGCCACTACGAGCAGTACTTC.

V usage is TRBV20-1 and J usage is TRBJ1-2, with D tentatively TRBD1 (6 bases). The CDR3 spans 14 residues. V dropped 3 bases and J dropped 8 bases, with 19 bases sitting between them. Germline lookup yields CDR1 DFQATT and CDR2 SNEGSKA (reference sequence). CDR3 bases: TGCAGTGCTAGGGACGAAACAGGGCCGAGAGGCTACACCTTC. Amino acid sequence: CSARDETGPRGYTF.

The chain links TRBV20-1 to TRBJ2-3; tentatively, D is TRBD1 (7 bases). The CDR3 runs to 12 residues. CDR1 is DFQATT, CDR2 SNEGSKA, per germline (reference sequence). Written as DNA, the CDR3 is TGCAGCGGCAGGGGGGGCACAGATACGCAGTATTTT. The encoded protein is CSGRGGTDTQYF.

This chain joins TRBV20-1 and TRBJ2-7; 10 bases match TRBD1. The V gene end was trimmed by 5 bases and the J gene end by 3 bases; junction bases not matched to a gene: 13. The germline V gene encodes CDR1 DFQATT and CDR2 SNEGSKA (reference sequence). This CDR3 is built from 16 residues. The CDR3 protein is CSASSWRGQGNYEQYF. In DNA, the CDR3 is TGCAGTGCTTCCTCCTGGCGGGGACAGGGGAACTACGAGCAGTACTTC.

The CDR3 protein is CASTSGLNEQYF. In DNA, the CDR3 is TGTGCCAGCACCAGCGGGCTAAACGAGCAGTACTTC. The chain couples TRBV6-5 to TRBJ2-7; perhaps TRBD2 as D (6 bases). The CDR3 sequence is 12 residues long. Germline V gene sequence: CDR1 MNHEY, CDR2 SVGAGI. V lost 7 bases and J lost 5, with 12 bases in between.